The 5 T cell receptor beta chains given below trace back to one sample, sequenced in a study of cytomegalovirus exposure and HLA in healthy donors. The PCR had 60 Vbeta and 13 Jbeta primers. Data came from immunoSEQ multiplex PCR; TCRdb stores just in-frame clones and leaves some out. This table holds about 150,000 clones, more than 75% found once. Material: PBMCs. The origin of the receptors is a male donor in good health and CMV-seronegative.

The chain carries TRBV14 and TRBJ2-1, with 8 bases aligning to TRBD2. The CDR3 totals 12 residues. The V segment lost 1 base and the J segment 16 bases; nucleotides outside the gene matches: 6. Looked up from germline, CDR1 is SGHDN and CDR2 is FVKESK. The CDR3 loop reads CASSQVGTSFFF. CDR3 in DNA: TGTGCCAGCAGCCAAGTAGGGACTAGTTTCTTCTTC.

This clone showed up just a few times. J is TRBJ1-1 and V is TRBV6-6; D perhaps matches TRBD1 (6 bases). CDR3 length equals 14 residues. Germline assignment: CDR1 MNHNY and CDR2 SVGAGI (reference sequence). V was pared by 6 bases and J by 3 bases, with 14 bases between. The CDR3 DNA reads TGTGCCAGCAGCTGGACAAAGGGGGACACTGAAGCTTTCTTT. Amino acid sequence: CASSWTKGDTEAFF.

This chain connects TRBV20-1 to TRBJ1-2; D call uncertain. Germline-derived CDR1 and CDR2 are DFQATT and SNEGSKA (reference sequence). V was pared by 7 bases and J by 8 bases, with 14 bases between. The CDR3 is 11 amino acids. The CDR3 is CSVSRGEGYTF. CDR3 sequence (DNA): TGCAGTGTCTCGCGGGGAGAGGGCTACACCTTC.

V is TRBV2 and J is TRBJ1-1, with 7 positions matching TRBD1. The CDR3 sequence is 15 residues long. Germline V gives CDR1 SNHLY, CDR2 FYNNEI. After removal of 6 bases from V and 4 bases from J, the junction contained 11 bases not matched to a gene. CDR3 in amino acids: CASRRGRGDFTEAFF. The CDR3 DNA sequence: TGTGCCAGCAGAAGGGGCAGGGGGGATTTCACTGAAGCTTTCTTT.

This clone was seen more than once but under ten times. This chain connects TRBV5-1 to TRBJ2-3; a possible D gene is TRBD2 (6 bases). CDR1 SGHRS and CDR2 YFSETQ come from the germline V gene. The CDR3 spans 17 residues. Trimming left V 0 bases short and J 1 base short, with 15 bases between. The CDR3 loop is CASSLGRAGGRTDTQYF. DNA of the CDR3: TGCGCCAGCAGCTTGGGAAGGGCCGGGGGTCGCACAGATACGCAGTATTTT.